One and the same sample provided the 7 T cell receptor beta chains below, sequenced in a study of memory CD4+ T cells and cytomegalovirus serostatus (dated by TCRdb to 2018 to 2020). A FACSAria II was used to sort memory CD4+ T cells, defined as single viable CD3+CD4+CD8-CD45RO+ cells. Receptor amplification or capture employed the immunoSEQ multiplex PCR assay. The immuneACCESS repertoire file appears here via TCRdb, limited to in-frame rearrangements. These files lack a portion of the clones; in checked studies, under half of the deficit traces to unresolved V genes, and the cause of the others is not known. Recorded for this sample are some 47,000 clones; under 80% of them occurred a single time. Around 0.83% of the sample lies in the top ten. Sample: memory CD4+ T cells from blood. These receptors all stem from an adult in good health and CMV-seronegative.

V usage is TRBV7-2 and J usage is TRBJ1-2, with a tentative D call TRBD1 (5 bases). The CDR3 has 14 amino acids. Germline values: CDR1 SGHTA, CDR2 FQGNSA. Trimming pared 4 bases from V and 4 bases from J, leaving 13 bases between. CDR3 bases: TGTGCCAGCAGCTCTTCGACAGTAACCTATGGCTACACCTTC. Residues: CASSSSTVTYGYTF.

The chain joins TRBV2 to TRBJ2-3; D unresolved. The CDR3 totals 13 residues. Trimming took off 5 bases at V and 5 bases at J, with 11 bases between the two ends. CDR1 is SNHLY, CDR2 FYNNEI, per germline. For the CDR3, the DNA is TGTGCCAGCAGTCGTGAAAGGCAAGATACGCAGTATTTT. It translates to CASSRERQDTQYF.

This clone was seen only once. The rearrangement uses TRBV14 and TRBJ1-6; tentatively, D is TRBD1 (5 bases). Trimming cost V 1 base and J 7 bases, with 17 bases left between them. The CDR3 consists of 17 residues. Germline CDR1 SGHDN, CDR2 FVKESK. CDR3 sequence (DNA): TGTGCCAGCAGCCAAGTATTGAGTGGGACCCGAAATTCACCCCTCCACTTT. Translation gives CASSQVLSGTRNSPLHF.

J is TRBJ2-5 and V is TRBV5-1, with 13 bases that match TRBD2. This CDR3 comprises 16 residues. Per the germline V gene, CDR1 is SGHRS and CDR2 is YFSETQ. J lost 5 bases, V lost 4 bases, and 8 bases had no gene match. As DNA, the CDR3 is TGCGCCAGCAGCCCCCCACTAGCGGGGGGGCCGGAGACCCAGTACTTC. As protein: CASSPPLAGGPETQYF.

This clone showed up just once. This chain uses TRBV5-1 with TRBJ1-6; TRBD1 agrees at 10 bases. From germline, CDR1 is SGHRS and CDR2 YFSETQ. The CDR3 length is 15 residues. The junction had 3 bases not matched to a gene; V was cut back by 4 bases and J by 5 bases. The chain's CDR3 is CASSGQGGDNSPLHF. The CDR3 DNA follows: TGCGCCAGCAGCGGACAGGGGGGGGATAATTCACCCCTCCACTTT.

The chain is built from TRBV10-3 and TRBJ2-6; TRBD2 matches 9 bases. J lost 17 bases, V lost 2 bases, and 10 bases had no gene match. Germline-derived CDR1 and CDR2 are ENHRY and SYGVKD. The CDR3 consists of 14 residues. In DNA, the CDR3 is TGTGCCATCAGTGAGATAGCGGGGGCCGTTGATATGACTTTC. Protein sequence: CAISEIAGAVDMTF.

V and J are TRBV6-5 and TRBJ2-7; the D gene is possibly TRBD1 (6 bases). This CDR3 contains 15 residues. Trimming pared 7 bases from V and 4 bases from J, leaving 20 bases between. Germline assignment: CDR1 MNHEY and CDR2 SVGAGI. CDR3 nucleotide sequence: TGTGCCAGCATGAGGGGGATGGGGCAGAGTTACGAGCAGTACTTC. It translates to CASMRGMGQSYEQYF.